A selection of T cell receptor beta chains follows, all from one sample in a study of CD8+CD57+ T cells in acquired aplastic anemia. TCRdb passed the reads through MiXCR, listing each CDR3 protein once. There are some 70,000 distinct CDR3 sequences in the sample; 45% to 60% occur only once, and approximately 8.6% lies in the top ten. Sequenced material: sorted CD4+, CD8+, or CD8+CD57+ T cells (not recorded which) from PBMCs. Receptors were obtained from a human donor in good health, serving as a control. Both conserved end residues are part of each CDR3. A D gene is named only where the DNA matches it firmly. Clone size, where shown, is once, few, many, or a class for clones that have expanded.

TRBV29-1	few	TRBJ1-2	TRBD1	TGCAGCGTTGAGGTAGGGGGCGGCTACACCTTC	CSVEVGGGYTF
TRBV12-5	many	TRBJ1-1	TRBD1	TGTGCTAGTGGTTTGGTCCTCGGGACAGGGGCGAGTTACACTGAAGCTTTCTTT	CASGLVLGTGASYTEAFF
TRBV29-1	medium-sized	TRBJ2-5	TRBD2	TGCAGCGTTGGTACTAGCGGGAGGGATGAAGAGACCCAGTACTTC	CSVGTSGRDEETQYF
TRBV13	many	TRBJ2-7	TRBD1	TGTGCCAGCAGCTTAGAGGGACAGGGGGTCTACGAGCAGTACTTC	CASSLEGQGVYEQYF
TRBV2	NA	TRBJ1-2	NA	TGTGCCAGCAGTGAGGAAAGGACGAATGGCTACACCTTC	CASSEERTNGYTF
TRBV24-1	NA	TRBJ2-1	TRBD2	TGTGCCACCAGTGACCGACTAGCGGGAGGGTTCGATGAGCAGTTCTTC	CATSDRLAGGFDEQFF
TRBV3-1	NA	TRBJ2-7	TRBD2	TGTGCCAGCAGCCAAGGGCCTAGCGGGAGTGCCTACGAGCAGTACTTC	CASSQGPSGSAYEQYF
TRBV12-3/TRBV12-4	NA	TRBJ1-1	NA	TGTGCCAGCAGTTTAAGGCACGTGGACACTGAAGCTTTCTTT	CASSLRHVDTEAFF
TRBV15	NA	TRBJ2-5	TRBD1	TGTGCCACCAGCGGATTAGGGGGCTCAGAGACCCAGTACTTC	CATSGLGGSETQYF
TRBV19	NA	TRBJ1-5	NA	TGTGCCAGTAGGTTGAGGACAGCAAATCAGCCCCAGCATTTT	CASRLRTANQPQHF
TRBV25-1	few	TRBJ1-1	TRBD1	TGTGCCAGCAGCCTACCGGGACAGGACCGGATAACAGCTTTCTTT	CASSLPGQDRITAFF
TRBV20-1	NA	TRBJ2-2	NA	TGCAGTGCTAACGCCAGGGGCACCGGGGAGCTGTTTTTT	CSANARGTGELFF
TRBV15	few	TRBJ2-7	TRBD1	TGTGCCACCAGGCACACCGGGACAGGAACCTACGAGCAGTACTTC	CATRHTGTGTYEQYF
TRBV7-3	NA	TRBJ2-7	NA	TGTGCCAGCAGCTTGAAGGAGTCAGGGCAGTACTTC	CASSLKESGQYF
TRBV5-1	many	TRBJ2-1	NA	TGCGCCAGCAGCTTGGTAAGGGCGGACAATGAGCAGTTCTTC	CASSLVRADNEQFF
TRBV12-3/TRBV12-4	NA	TRBJ2-7	NA	TGTGCCAGCAGTTTCAATCGCGGTGTTCAGTACTTC	CASSFNRGVQYF
TRBV7-9	many	TRBJ2-1	NA	TGTGCCAGCAGCCCCCGCAGCGACCATGAGCAGTTCTTC	CASSPRSDHEQFF
TRBV7-7	NA	TRBJ2-2	TRBD2	TGTGCCAGCAGCGTAGCCGCGGGGGGGACCGGGGAGCTGTTTTTT	CASSVAAGGTGELFF
TRBV15	many	TRBJ2-5	NA	TGTGCCACCAGCAGGGGCTCCAGCCAAGAGACCCAGTACTTC	CATSRGSSQETQYF
TRBV15	NA	TRBJ2-7	NA	TGTGCCACCAGCAGTTTATCGTTCCGGGGACACGAGCAGTACTTC	CATSSLSFRGHEQYF
TRBV12-3/TRBV12-4	NA	TRBJ1-6	TRBD1	TGTGCCAGCAGTGGGACAGGGAGAAATGCCCTCCACTTT	CASSGTGRNALHF
TRBV12-3/TRBV12-4	many	TRBJ2-3	NA	TGTGCCAGCAACCCCAGGGGGGGCACAGATACGCAGTATTTT	CASNPRGGTDTQYF
TRBV20-1	many	TRBJ1-4	TRBD1	TGCAGTGCTAGGGAGCAGGGGGCCTATGAAAAACTGTTTTTT	CSAREQGAYEKLFF
TRBV20-1	NA	TRBJ1-6	TRBD1	TGCAGTGCTACATACCGGGACAGGGGGAAAGATTCACCCCTCCACTTT	CSATYRDRGKDSPLHF
TRBV7-6	few	TRBJ2-7	NA	TGTGCCAGCAGCTTAAGTCAGAGTTACGAGCAGTACTTC	CASSLSQSYEQYF
TRBV20-1	many	TRBJ1-5	NA	TGCAGTGCTAGAGATCCAGCATATAGCAATCAGCCCCAGCATTTT	CSARDPAYSNQPQHF
TRBV4-1	few	TRBJ1-1	TRBD1	TGCGCCAGCAGCCAAGATGAAGGGACAGGGGTTGCTTTCTTT	CASSQDEGTGVAFF
TRBV20-1	NA	TRBJ2-1	TRBD2	TGCAGTGCCGCGACTAGCGGGGGGAATCGGGAGCAGTTCTTC	CSAATSGGNREQFF
TRBV2	NA	TRBJ1-6	TRBD1	TGTGCCAGCGGGGGGACGAGGGGGCGATCACCCCTCCACTTT	CASGGTRGRSPLHF
TRBV6-1	many	TRBJ1-2	NA	TGTGCCAGTTCCGGACAGAATGGCTACACCTTC	CASSGQNGYTF
TRBV11-2	many	TRBJ2-1	NA	TGTGCCAGCAGCTTAGACGACAGATTTCTAGGGTTTGGGTCCTACAATGAGCAGTTCTTC	CASSLDDRFLGFGSYNEQFF
TRBV12-3/TRBV12-4	many	TRBJ2-7	TRBD1	TGTGCCAGCAGTTTATCTGGGACAGGGGGCATTTACGAGCAGTACTTC	CASSLSGTGGIYEQYF
TRBV4-1	many	TRBJ2-7	TRBD1	TGCGCCAGCAGCCAAGGTACAGGGGGCTCCTACGAGCAGTACTTC	CASSQGTGGSYEQYF
TRBV10-3	NA	TRBJ1-2	NA	TGTGCCATCAGTGTGGGGGGAGATACCTATGGCTACACCTTC	CAISVGGDTYGYTF
TRBV2	NA	TRBJ1-2	TRBD1	TGTGCCAGCAGTGGTATGCAGGGGGCTGGAGGCTACACCTTC	CASSGMQGAGGYTF
TRBV12-5	many	TRBJ1-5	TRBD1	TGTGCTAGTTGCCTTAAGGGGGCCGGTCAGCCCCAGCATTTT	CASCLKGAGQPQHF
TRBV5-4	many	TRBJ1-2	NA	TGTGCCAGCAGCCCTTTCCCCGCCCCGTTTGGCTACACCTTC	CASSPFPAPFGYTF
TRBV10-3	NA	TRBJ1-2	NA	TGTGCCATCAGTGATGTCAGGGAAGCCACTAACTATGGCTACACCTTC	CAISDVREATNYGYTF
TRBV19	NA	TRBJ2-5	TRBD2	TGTGCCAGTAATCCGCGGGGGGCTATACAAGAGACCCAGTACTTC	CASNPRGAIQETQYF
TRBV7-3	NA	TRBJ2-1	NA	TGTGCCAGCAGCTTAGTGTCCAGGGCCGATGAGCAGTTCTTC	CASSLVSRADEQFF
TRBV10-3	NA	TRBJ2-3	TRBD2	TGTGCCATCAGAGGGGGCGGGGGGGCCGATACGCAGTATTTT	CAIRGGGGADTQYF
TRBV29-1	NA	TRBJ2-7	NA	TGCAGCGTTGGCGGGACCTACGAGCAGTACTTC	CSVGGTYEQYF
TRBV24-1	medium-sized	TRBJ2-1	TRBD2	TGTGCCACCAGTGCGGAGGCGGGAGGGTACAATGAGCAGTTCTTC	CATSAEAGGYNEQFF